This TCR beta chain is from a study of blood T cell repertoires in COVID-19. There are 16 residues in the CDR3. Germline loops: CDR1 LGHDT, CDR2 YNNKEL (reference sequence). Trimming took 3 bases from V and 1 from J; bases not matched to a gene: 4. Generated by immunoSEQ multiplex PCR, the TCRdb table keeps only in-frame clones and is missing some. The sample holds roughly 230,000 clones, around 84% seen once. The V and J genes are TRBV3-1 (or the pseudogene TRBV3-2) and TRBJ2-2, with TRBD2 identical over 8 bases. Specimen: peripheral blood. This clonotype was sampled from a woman over 75 with COVID-19, enrolled during active disease. DNA for the CDR3: TGTGCCAGCAGCCAGGGGACTAGTGGGAACACCGGGGAGCTGTTTTTT. Translation gives CASSQGTSGNTGELFF.